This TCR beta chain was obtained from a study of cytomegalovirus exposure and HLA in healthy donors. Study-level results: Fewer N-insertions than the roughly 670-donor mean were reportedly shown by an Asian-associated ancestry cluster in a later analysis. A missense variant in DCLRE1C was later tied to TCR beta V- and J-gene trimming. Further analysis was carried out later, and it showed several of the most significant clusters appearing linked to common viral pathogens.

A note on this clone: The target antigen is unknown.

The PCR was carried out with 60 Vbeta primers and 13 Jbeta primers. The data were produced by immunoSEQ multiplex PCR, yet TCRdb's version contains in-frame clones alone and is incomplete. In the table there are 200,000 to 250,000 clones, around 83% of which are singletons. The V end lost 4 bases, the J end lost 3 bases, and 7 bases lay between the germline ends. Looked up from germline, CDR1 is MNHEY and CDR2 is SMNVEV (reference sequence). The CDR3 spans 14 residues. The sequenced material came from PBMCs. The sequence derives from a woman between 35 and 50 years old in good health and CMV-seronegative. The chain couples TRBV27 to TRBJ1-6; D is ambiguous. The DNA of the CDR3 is TGTGCCAGCAGTTCGTCCTTCTATAATTCACCCCTCCACTTT. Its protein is CASSSSFYNSPLHF.